Described below is a single T cell receptor (beta chain) sequence and its context. This entry comes from a study of blood T cells in healthy people across ages. Extracted total RNA amounted to at least 6 micrograms for each sample. Together with a sample-barcoded 5' primer, a J-beta primer mix was included in a second PCR lasting about 6 to 12 cycles. One entry per CDR3 protein, called by TCRdb with MiXCR from the 5' RACE reads. Seen here are roughly 1.7 million distinct CDR3 sequences, 30% to 35% observed once, and the top ten hold roughly 10%. CDR3 size: 14 residues. The chain employs TRBV21-1 and TRBJ2-5; the DNA was not used to check the table's D call, TRBD1. TRBV21-1 is flagged as a pseudogene. The material sequenced was blood. This clonotype was obtained from a woman between 25 and 40 years old in good health. The CDR3 spells CASSKAPGAETQYF. CDR3 coding DNA: TGTGCCAGCAGCAAAGCGCCGGGGGCGGAGACCCAGTACTTC.